The 4 T cell receptor beta chains in this list originate from one sample, sequenced in a study of OX40 agonist ivuxolimab in advanced cancers. Sequenced by immunoSEQ multiplex PCR; TCRdb stores in-frame clones only, minus some. The sample consists of 77,000 or so clones, more than 75% of them appearing once. Material: CD4+ or CD8+ T cells sorted from blood, obtained in a trial of the OX40 agonist ivuxolimab. These receptor sequences come from an adult with an advanced solid tumor such as melanoma, head and neck, liver or kidney cancer.

The V gene is TRBV9, the J gene TRBJ1-2; D remains unclear. The CDR3 totals 16 residues. V was pared by 0 bases and J by 4 bases, with 16 bases between. The germline gives CDR1 SGDLS, CDR2 YYNGEE. CDR3 region: CASSVGSEGSPYGYTF. In nucleotides, the CDR3 is TGTGCCAGCAGCGTAGGGTCGGAGGGTAGCCCCTATGGCTACACCTTC.

This clone has a single count. The chain carries TRBV11-3 and TRBJ1-1; D remains ambiguous. Germline V gene data show CDR1 as SGHNT and CDR2 as YENEEA. V was pared by 5 bases and J by 0 bases, with 7 bases between. The CDR3 loop spans 13 amino acids. The CDR3 loop is CASSTSVNTEAFF. The DNA for the CDR3 is TGTGCCAGCAGCACCTCGGTGAACACTGAAGCTTTCTTT.

The rearrangement links TRBV9 to TRBJ1-6; D is undetermined. The CDR3 runs to 13 residues. V lost 0 bases to trimming and J lost 8 bases, with 6 bases between them. The germline V gene encodes CDR1 SGDLS and CDR2 YYNGEE. This chain's CDR3 is CASSVGWDSPLHF. The CDR3 DNA reads as TGTGCCAGCAGCGTAGGGTGGGATTCACCCCTCCACTTT.

V and J are TRBV5-1 and TRBJ1-2; 7 bases are shared with TRBD1. Germline CDR1 and CDR2: SGHRS and YFSETQ. The CDR3 length is 17 residues. V trimming: 2 bases; J trimming: 5 bases; junction bases outside the gene matches: 15. CDR3 loop: CASSLKGQGDLSYGYTF. CDR3 nucleotides: TGCGCCAGCAGCTTAAAGGGGCAGGGGGACCTTTCATATGGCTACACCTTC. The entire variable domain, with the rest obtained from reference TRBV5-1 and TRBJ1-2, is as follows: KAGVTQTPRYLIKTRGQQVTLSCSPISGHRSVSWYQQTPGQGLQFLFEYFSETQRNKGNFPGRFSGRQFSNSRSEMNVSTLELGDSALYLCASSLKGQGDLSYGYTFGSGTRLTVV.